This T cell receptor beta chain was recorded in a study of patients and donors after allogeneic stem cell transplantation. TCRdb used MiXCR to reprocess the RT-PCR reads, holding one entry per CDR3 protein. The sample lists some 200,000 distinct CDR3 sequences; around two fifths were seen once. Material for sequencing was blood, either unsorted or a sorted T cell fraction (not recorded which). This TCR came from a human donor who was either an allogeneic HSCT recipient or a stem cell or donor lymphocyte infusion donor (not recorded which). It is not recorded whose cells these are; they may come from a transplant donor.

The CDR3 here is CSADPRNSPLHF. CDR3 in DNA: TGCAGTGCCGATCCTCGAAATTCACCCCTCCACTTT. The chain uses TRBV20-1 and TRBJ1-6, with D hard to call. With 6 bases removed from V and 7 bases from J, the gap between germline ends came to 10 bases. The CDR3 consists of 12 residues. Germline values: CDR1 DFQATT, CDR2 SNEGSKA (reference sequence).